Listed below are T cell receptor beta chains from one sample, sequenced in a study of regulatory T cells in long-lasting Graves disease. TCRdb used MiXCR to reprocess the multiplex PCR reads, holding one entry per CDR3 protein. The data show about half a million distinct CDR3 sequences, around a fifth seen once. Here the sequenced sample was peripheral blood mononuclear cells (PBMCs), taken when the disease was refractory, from a patient treated with antithyroid drugs. These receptors all come from a female donor with Graves disease. The CDR3 runs from the conserved cysteine through the conserved F or W. The D gene is left open where the match is weak. Rows may omit the clone size; those that give it use once, few, many or a size class.

CSARGQVWGTEAFF | TGCAGTGCTAGAGGACAGGTTTGGGGCACTGAAGCTTTCTTT | TRBV20-1 | NA | TRBJ1-1 | few
CASSYEGGSYEQYF | TGTGCCAGCAGTTACGAAGGGGGTTCCTACGAGCAGTACTTC | TRBV6-2/TRBV6-3 | NA | TRBJ2-7 | NA
CASSYRIGGGGYWTQYF | TGTGCCAGCAGTTACCGGATTGGAGGAGGGGGCTATTGGACCCAGTACTTC | TRBV6-5 | NA | TRBJ2-5 | NA
CASSSGQGAATEAFF | TGTGCCAGTAGTTCCGGACAGGGAGCGGCCACTGAGGCTTTCTTT | TRBV19 | TRBD1 | TRBJ1-1 | NA
CASRDGAAYEQYF | TGTGCCAGCAGAGACGGGGCCGCCTACGAGCAGTACTTC | TRBV7-8 | NA | TRBJ2-7 | many
CASSLRGRETEAFF | TGTGCCAGCAGCTTAAGGGGGCGGGAAACTGAAGCTTTCTTT | TRBV11-3 | TRBD1 | TRBJ1-1 | many
CATQTSGANTGELFF | TGTGCCACCCAGACTAGCGGGGCTAACACCGGGGAGCTGTTTTTT | TRBV28 | TRBD2 | TRBJ2-2 | many
CSASEGLTGEQYF | TGCAGTGCAAGCGAAGGGTTGACGGGCGAGCAGTACTTC | TRBV20-1 | NA | TRBJ2-7 | many
CASRGARRDYGYTF | TGTGCCAGCAGGGGGGCTCGCCGAGATTATGGCTACACCTTC | TRBV12-3/TRBV12-4 | NA | TRBJ1-2 | many
CASGTPGRGIYEQYF | TGTGCCAGTGGAACTCCGGGACGGGGGATCTACGAGCAGTACTTC | TRBV19 | NA | TRBJ2-7 | NA
CASSPRDRGQTQYF | TGTGCCAGCAGCCCCAGGGACAGGGGACAGACCCAGTACTTC | TRBV6-1 | TRBD1 | TRBJ2-5 | NA
CASRAGGPGNTGELFF | TGTGCCAGCAGGGCGGGAGGGCCTGGGAACACCGGGGAGCTGTTTTTT | TRBV7-2 | TRBD2 | TRBJ2-2 | NA
CASSGAGSFNYGYTF | TGTGCCAGCAGTGGTGCGGGAAGTTTTAACTATGGCTACACCTTC | TRBV28 | NA | TRBJ1-2 | many
CSPEGRSSRYTF | TGCAGTCCGGAGGGGAGGTCCTCCCGCTACACCTTC | TRBV20-1 | NA | TRBJ1-2 | NA
CSARGTGRRFDTYNSPLHF | TGCAGTGCTAGAGGGACAGGGAGACGGTTTGACACCTATAATTCACCCCTCCACTTT | TRBV20-1 | TRBD1 | TRBJ1-6 | once
CASSLTPRETQYF | TGCGCCAGCAGCCTCACACCTCGGGAGACCCAGTACTTC | TRBV5-1 | NA | TRBJ2-5 | once
CASSYSDRPRSYEQYF | TGTGCCAGCAGTTACTCGGACCGGCCCCGTTCCTACGAGCAGTACTTC | TRBV6-5 | NA | TRBJ2-7 | many
CASSASLGEAFF | TGCGCCAGCAGCGCCTCGTTGGGTGAGGCTTTCTTT | TRBV5-1 | NA | TRBJ1-1 | NA
CSARVGRRGGEAFF | TGCAGTGCTAGAGTCGGGCGAAGGGGAGGTGAAGCTTTCTTT | TRBV20-1 | NA | TRBJ1-1 | NA
CSVARLNTEAFF | TGCAGCGTTGCCAGACTGAACACTGAAGCTTTCTTT | TRBV29-1 | NA | TRBJ1-1 | NA
CASNQRGARYEQYF | TGTGCCAGCAACCAGCGGGGGGCCAGGTACGAGCAGTACTTC | TRBV2 | TRBD2 | TRBJ2-7 | many
CASSLAGSGRWGGYTF | TGTGCCAGCAGCTTGGCCGGTTCCGGGCGGTGGGGTGGCTACACCTTC | TRBV5-6 | NA | TRBJ1-2 | NA
CASSPLDRGDTGELFF | TGTGCCAGCAGCCCATTGGACAGGGGCGACACCGGGGAGCTGTTTTTT | TRBV5-6 | TRBD1 | TRBJ2-2 | few
CASSYWQSQETQYF | TGTGCCAGCAGTTACTGGCAGTCCCAAGAGACCCAGTACTTC | TRBV6-5 | NA | TRBJ2-5 | many
CASKNLLAGAQYEQYF | TGTGCCAGCAAAAATCTCTTAGCGGGAGCGCAATACGAGCAGTACTTC | TRBV6-1 | TRBD2 | TRBJ2-7 | NA
CASSLIVGRRWIQYF | TGTGCCAGCAGCTTAATTGTTGGACGTAGGTGGATTCAGTACTTC | TRBV11-2 | NA | TRBJ2-4 | NA
CSARGRQGGSYQPQHF | TGCAGTGCTAGAGGACGACAGGGAGGGAGCTATCAGCCCCAGCATTTT | TRBV20-1 | TRBD1 | TRBJ1-5 | NA
CASSDSFWSF | TGTGCCAGCAGTGACTCTTTTTGGAGCTTC | TRBV25-1 | NA | TRBJ2-7 | NA
CASSQVRGTYEQYF | TGCGCCAGCAGCCAAGTCCGGGGAACCTACGAGCAGTACTTC | TRBV4-1 | NA | TRBJ2-7 | NA
CASSYSGRFGSGELFF | TGTGCCAGTAGTTATAGCGGGAGGTTTGGGTCTGGGGAGCTGTTTTTT | TRBV19 | TRBD2 | TRBJ2-2 | NA
CASSLTGAWELFF | TGTGCCAGCAGTTTAACAGGGGCCTGGGAGCTGTTTTTT | TRBV12-3/TRBV12-4 | TRBD1 | TRBJ2-2 | NA
CASSRRDRGFLQPQHF | TGTGCCAGCAGCAGGCGGGACAGGGGTTTTCTTCAGCCCCAGCATTTT | TRBV5-6 | TRBD1 | TRBJ1-5 | few
CASSAALRYQETQYF | TGTGCCAGCAGCGCTGCCCTCCGGTACCAAGAGACCCAGTACTTC | TRBV7-9 | NA | TRBJ2-5 | NA